This T cell receptor beta chain appears in the sequencing data of a study of blood T cell repertoires in COVID-19. Germline CDR1 is LGHDT and CDR2 is YNNKEL (reference sequence). This CDR3 is built from 12 residues. Trimming removed 6 bases at V and 5 bases at J, with 10 bases between. Source study methods: Reference gene primer amplification gave nucleated cell count estimates. Sequencing used immunoSEQ multiplex PCR; TCRdb keeps in-frame clones, though not all of them. V, J and clone size reflect that table, while D and trimming were determined from the DNA. The sample holds roughly 380,000 clones, 89% seen once.

The specimen sequenced was peripheral blood. The V call is TRBV3-1 (or the pseudogene TRBV3-2), the J call TRBJ2-5; perhaps TRBD1 as D (7 bases). This TCR was sampled from a woman aged 40 to 50 with COVID-19, enrolled during active disease. The CDR3 sequence: CASRGGGETQYF. CDR3 sequence (DNA): TGTGCCAGCAGAGGAGGGGGCGAGACCCAGTACTTC.